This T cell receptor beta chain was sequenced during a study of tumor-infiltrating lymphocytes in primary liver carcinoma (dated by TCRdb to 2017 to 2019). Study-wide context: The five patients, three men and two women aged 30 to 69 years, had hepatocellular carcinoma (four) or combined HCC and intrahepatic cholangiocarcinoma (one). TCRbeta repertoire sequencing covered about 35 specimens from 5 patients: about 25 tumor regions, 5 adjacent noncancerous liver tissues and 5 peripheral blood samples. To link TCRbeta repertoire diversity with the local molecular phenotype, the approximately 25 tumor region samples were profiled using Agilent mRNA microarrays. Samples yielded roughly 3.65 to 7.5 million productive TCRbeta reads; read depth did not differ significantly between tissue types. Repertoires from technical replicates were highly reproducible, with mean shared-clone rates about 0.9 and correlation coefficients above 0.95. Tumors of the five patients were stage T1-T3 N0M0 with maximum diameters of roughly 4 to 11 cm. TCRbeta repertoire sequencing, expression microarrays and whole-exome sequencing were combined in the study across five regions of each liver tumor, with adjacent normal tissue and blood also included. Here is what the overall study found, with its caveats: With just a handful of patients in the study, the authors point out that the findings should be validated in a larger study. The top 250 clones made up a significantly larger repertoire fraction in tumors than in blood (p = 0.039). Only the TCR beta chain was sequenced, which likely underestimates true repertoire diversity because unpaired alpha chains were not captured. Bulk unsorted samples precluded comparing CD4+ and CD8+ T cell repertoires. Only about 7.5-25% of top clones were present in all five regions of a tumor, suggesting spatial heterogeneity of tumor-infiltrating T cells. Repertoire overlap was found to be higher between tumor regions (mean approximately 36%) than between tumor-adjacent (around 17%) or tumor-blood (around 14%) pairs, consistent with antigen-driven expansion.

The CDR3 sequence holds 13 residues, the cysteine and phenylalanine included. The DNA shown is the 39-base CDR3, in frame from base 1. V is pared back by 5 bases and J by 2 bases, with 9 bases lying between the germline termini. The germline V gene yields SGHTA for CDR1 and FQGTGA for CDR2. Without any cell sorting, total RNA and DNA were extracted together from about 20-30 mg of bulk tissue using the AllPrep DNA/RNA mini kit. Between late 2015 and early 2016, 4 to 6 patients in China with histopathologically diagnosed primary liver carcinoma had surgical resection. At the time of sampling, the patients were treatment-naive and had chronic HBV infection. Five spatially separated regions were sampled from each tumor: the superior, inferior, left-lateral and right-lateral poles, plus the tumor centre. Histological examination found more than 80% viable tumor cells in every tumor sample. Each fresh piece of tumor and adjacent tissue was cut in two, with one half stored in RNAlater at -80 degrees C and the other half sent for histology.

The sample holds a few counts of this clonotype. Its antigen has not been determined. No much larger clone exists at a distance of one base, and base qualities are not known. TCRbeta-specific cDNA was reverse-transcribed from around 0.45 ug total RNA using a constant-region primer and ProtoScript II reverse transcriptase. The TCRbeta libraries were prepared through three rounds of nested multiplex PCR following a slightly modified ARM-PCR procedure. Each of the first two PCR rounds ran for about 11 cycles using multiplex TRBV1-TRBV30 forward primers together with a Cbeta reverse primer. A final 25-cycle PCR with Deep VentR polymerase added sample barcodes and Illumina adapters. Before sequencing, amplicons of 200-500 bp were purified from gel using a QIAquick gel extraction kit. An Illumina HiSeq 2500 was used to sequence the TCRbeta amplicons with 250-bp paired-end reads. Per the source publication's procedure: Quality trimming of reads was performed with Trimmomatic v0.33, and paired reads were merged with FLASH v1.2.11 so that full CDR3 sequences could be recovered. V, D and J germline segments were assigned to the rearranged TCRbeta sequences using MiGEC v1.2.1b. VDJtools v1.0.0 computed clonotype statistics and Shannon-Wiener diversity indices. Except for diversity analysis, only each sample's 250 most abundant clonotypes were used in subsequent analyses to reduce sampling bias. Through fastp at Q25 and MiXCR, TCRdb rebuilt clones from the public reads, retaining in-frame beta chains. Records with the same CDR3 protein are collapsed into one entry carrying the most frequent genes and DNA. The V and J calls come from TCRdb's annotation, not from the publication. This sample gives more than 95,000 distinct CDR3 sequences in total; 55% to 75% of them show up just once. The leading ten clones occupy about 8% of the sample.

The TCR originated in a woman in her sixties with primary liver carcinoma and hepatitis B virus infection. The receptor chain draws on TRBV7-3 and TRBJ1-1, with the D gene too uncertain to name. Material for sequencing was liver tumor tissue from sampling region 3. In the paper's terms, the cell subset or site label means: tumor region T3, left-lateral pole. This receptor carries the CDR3 CASSTQSNTEAFF. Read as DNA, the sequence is TGTGCCAGCAGCACCCAATCTAACACTGAAGCTTTCTTT. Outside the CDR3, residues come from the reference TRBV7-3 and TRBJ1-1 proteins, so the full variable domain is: GAGVSQTPSNKVTEKGKYVELRCDPISGHTALYWYRQSLGQGPEFLIYFQGTGAADDSGLPNDRFFAVRPEGSVSTLKIQRTERGDSAVYLCASSTQSNTEAFFGQGTRLTVV.